Below, one TCR beta chain is given with its context. Its antigen is as yet unknown. 5'RACE with constant-segment primers yielded barcoded, UMI-tagged TCR alpha and TCR beta cDNA libraries. TCRdb passed the 5' RACE reads through MiXCR, listing each CDR3 protein once. Of fewer than 650,000 distinct CDR3 sequences listed, 20% to 25% are singletons. The sample is drawn from a study of T-cell memory formation after mild COVID-19. Study conclusions and caveats: Prior to infection, memory already included some responding clones, suggesting cross-reactive memory joined. Contracting clones localized mainly to CM and EM when CD4+ and mainly to EMRA when CD8+.

Between the trimmed V and J ends, which lost 4 bases and 4 bases, there was a span of 10 bases. The CDR3 is made up of 14 amino acids. In germline, CDR1 is KGHDR, CDR2 SFDVKD. The source of this sequence is an adult woman who had mild COVID-19 (a few samples of this study predate the infection). Cell type and time point are not known. The rearrangement links TRBV24-1 to TRBJ2-1; possibly TRBD2 for D (6 bases). The sequencing input was PBMCs or a T cell subset sorted from them (not recorded which). CDR3 in amino acids: CATSEAGTYNEQFF. The DNA of the CDR3 is TGTGCCACCAGTGAAGCCGGGACTTACAATGAGCAGTTCTTC.